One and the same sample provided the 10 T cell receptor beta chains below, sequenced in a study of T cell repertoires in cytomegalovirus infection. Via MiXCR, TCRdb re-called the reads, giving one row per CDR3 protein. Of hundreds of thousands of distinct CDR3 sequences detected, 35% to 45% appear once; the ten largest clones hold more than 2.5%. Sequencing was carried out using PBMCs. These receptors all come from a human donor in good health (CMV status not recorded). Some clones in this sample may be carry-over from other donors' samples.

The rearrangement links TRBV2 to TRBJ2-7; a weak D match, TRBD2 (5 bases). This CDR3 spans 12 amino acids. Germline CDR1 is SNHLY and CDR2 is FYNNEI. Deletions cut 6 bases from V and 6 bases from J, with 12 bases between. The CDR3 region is CASRANRGEQYF. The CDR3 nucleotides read TGTGCCAGCAGGGCAAACCGGGGCGAGCAGTACTTC. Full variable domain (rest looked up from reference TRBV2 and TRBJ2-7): EPEVTQTPSHQVTQMGQEVILRCVPISNHLYFYWYRQILGQKVEFLVSFYNNEISEKSEIFDDQFSVERPDGSNFTLKIRSTKLEDSAMYFCASRANRGEQYFGPGTRLTVT.

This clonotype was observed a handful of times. CDR3 DNA: TGTGCCAGCAGTGAACGAATGACAGGGCGGAACACTGAAGCTTTCTTT. Protein sequence: CASSERMTGRNTEAFF. V gene TRBV6-5 combines with J gene TRBJ1-1; TRBD1 matches 7 bases. The CDR3 has 16 amino acids. The V and J ends lost 5 bases and 1 base, in that order; junction bases with no gene match: 10. The V gene's germline CDR1 is MNHEY and CDR2 SVGAGI.

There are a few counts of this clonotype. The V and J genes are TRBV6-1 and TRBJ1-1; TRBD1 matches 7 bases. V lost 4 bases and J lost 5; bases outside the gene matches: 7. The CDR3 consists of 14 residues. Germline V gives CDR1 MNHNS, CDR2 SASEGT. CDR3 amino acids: CASSVYRGGTEAFF. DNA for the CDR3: TGTGCCAGCAGTGTATACAGGGGAGGGACTGAAGCTTTCTTT.

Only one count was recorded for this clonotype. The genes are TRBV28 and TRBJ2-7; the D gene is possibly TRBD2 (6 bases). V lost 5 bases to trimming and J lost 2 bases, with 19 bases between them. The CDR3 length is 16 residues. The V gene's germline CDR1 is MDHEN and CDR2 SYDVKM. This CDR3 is CASSPIGTFQAYEQYF. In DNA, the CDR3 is TGTGCCAGCAGTCCGATTGGGACTTTCCAGGCCTACGAGCAGTACTTC.

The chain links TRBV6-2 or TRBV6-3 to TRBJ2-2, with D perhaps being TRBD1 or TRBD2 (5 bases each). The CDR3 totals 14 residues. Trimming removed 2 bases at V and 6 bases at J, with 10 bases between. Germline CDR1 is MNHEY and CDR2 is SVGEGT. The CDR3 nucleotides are TGTGCCAGCAGTTACGAGCCGGGACCCGGGGAGCTGTTTTTT. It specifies CASSYEPGPGELFF.

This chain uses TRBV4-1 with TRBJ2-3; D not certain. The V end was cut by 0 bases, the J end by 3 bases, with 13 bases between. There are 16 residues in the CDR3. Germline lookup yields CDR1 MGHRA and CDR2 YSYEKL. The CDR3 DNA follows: TGCGCCAGCAGCCAAGAAGTAGGTGGGCTAACAGATACGCAGTATTTT. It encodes CASSQEVGGLTDTQYF.

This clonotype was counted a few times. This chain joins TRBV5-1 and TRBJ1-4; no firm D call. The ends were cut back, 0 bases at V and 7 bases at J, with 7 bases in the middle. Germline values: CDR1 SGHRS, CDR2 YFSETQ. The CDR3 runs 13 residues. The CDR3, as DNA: TGCGCCAGCAGCTTGGATCCAGGTGAAAAACTGTTTTTT. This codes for CASSLDPGEKLFF.

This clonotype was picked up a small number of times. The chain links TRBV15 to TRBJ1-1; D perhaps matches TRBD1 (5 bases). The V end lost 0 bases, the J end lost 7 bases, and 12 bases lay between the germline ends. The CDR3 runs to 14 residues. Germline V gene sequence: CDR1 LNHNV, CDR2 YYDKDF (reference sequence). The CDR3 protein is CATSRDYSGGEAFF. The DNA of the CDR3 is TGTGCCACCAGCAGAGATTATAGCGGGGGTGAAGCTTTCTTT.

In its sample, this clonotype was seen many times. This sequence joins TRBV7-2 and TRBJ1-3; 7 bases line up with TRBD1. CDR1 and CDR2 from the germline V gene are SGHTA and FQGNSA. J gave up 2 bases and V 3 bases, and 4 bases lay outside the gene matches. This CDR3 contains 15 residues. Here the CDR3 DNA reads TGTGCCAGCAGCTTTTTGGGGACAGCTGGAAACACCATATATTTT. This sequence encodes CASSFLGTAGNTIYF. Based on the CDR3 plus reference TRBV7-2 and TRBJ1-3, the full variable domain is GAGVSQSPSNKVTEKGKDVELRCDPISGHTALYWYRQSLGQGLEFLIYFQGNSAPDKSGLPSDRFSAERTGGSVSTLTIQRTQQEDSAVYLCASSFLGTAGNTIYFGEGSWLTVV.

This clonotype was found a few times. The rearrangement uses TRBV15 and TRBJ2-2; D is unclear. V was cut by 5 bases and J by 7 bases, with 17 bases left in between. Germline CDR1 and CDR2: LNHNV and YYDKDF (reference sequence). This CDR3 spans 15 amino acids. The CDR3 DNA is TGTGCCACCAGCGCTTCCGGGCCCCACGTCGGGGAGCTGTTTTTT. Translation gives CATSASGPHVGELFF.